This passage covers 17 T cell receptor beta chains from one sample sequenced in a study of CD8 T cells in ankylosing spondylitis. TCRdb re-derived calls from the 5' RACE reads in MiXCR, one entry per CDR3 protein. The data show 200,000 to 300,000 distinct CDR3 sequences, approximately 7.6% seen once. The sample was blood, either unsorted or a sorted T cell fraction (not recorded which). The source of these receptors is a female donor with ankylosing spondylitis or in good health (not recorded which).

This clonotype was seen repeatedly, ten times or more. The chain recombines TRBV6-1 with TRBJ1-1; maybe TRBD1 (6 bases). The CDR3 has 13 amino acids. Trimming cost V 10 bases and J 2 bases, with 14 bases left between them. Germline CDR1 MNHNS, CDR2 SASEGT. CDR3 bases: TGTGCCACCCTAGGGGGTCTCAACACTGAAGCTTTCTTT. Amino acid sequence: CATLGGLNTEAFF.

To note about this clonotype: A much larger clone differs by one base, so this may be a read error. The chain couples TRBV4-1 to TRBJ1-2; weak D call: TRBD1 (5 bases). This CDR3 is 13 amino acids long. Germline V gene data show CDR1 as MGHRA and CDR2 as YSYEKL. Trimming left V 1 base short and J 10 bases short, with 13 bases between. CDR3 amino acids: CASSQGGLPDYTF. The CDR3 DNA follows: TGCGCCAGCAGCCAAGGGGGACTCCCTGACTACACCTTC.

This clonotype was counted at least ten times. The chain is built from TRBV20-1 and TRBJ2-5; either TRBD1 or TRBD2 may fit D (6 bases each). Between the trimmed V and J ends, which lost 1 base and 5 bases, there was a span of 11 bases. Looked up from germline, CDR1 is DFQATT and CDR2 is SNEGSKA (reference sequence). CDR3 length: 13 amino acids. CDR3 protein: CSARVQGRETQYF. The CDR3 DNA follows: TGCAGTGCTAGAGTGCAGGGGAGGGAGACCCAGTACTTC.

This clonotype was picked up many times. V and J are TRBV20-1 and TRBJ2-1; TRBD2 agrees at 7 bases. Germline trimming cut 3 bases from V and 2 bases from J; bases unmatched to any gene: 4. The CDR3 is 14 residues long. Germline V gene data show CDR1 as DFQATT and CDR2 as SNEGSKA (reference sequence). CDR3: CSASAGETYNEQFF. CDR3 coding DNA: TGCAGTGCTAGCGCGGGAGAAACCTACAATGAGCAGTTCTTC.

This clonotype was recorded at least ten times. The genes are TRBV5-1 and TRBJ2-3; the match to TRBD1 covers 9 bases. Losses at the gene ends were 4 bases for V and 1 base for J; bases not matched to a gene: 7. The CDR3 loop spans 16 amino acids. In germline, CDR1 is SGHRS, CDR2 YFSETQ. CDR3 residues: CASSPRQGGGTDTQYF. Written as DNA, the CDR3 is TGCGCCAGCAGCCCACGACAGGGGGGTGGCACAGATACGCAGTATTTT. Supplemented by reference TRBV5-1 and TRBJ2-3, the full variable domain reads KAGVTQTPRYLIKTRGQQVTLSCSPISGHRSVSWYQQTPGQGLQFLFEYFSETQRNKGNFPGRFSGRQFSNSRSEMNVSTLELGDSALYLCASSPRQGGGTDTQYFGPGTRLTVL.

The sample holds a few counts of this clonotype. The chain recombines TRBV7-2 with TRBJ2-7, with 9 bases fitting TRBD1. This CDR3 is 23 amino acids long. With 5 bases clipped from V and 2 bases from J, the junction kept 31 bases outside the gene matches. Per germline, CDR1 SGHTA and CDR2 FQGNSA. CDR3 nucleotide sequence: TGTGCCAGCAGCGACCCGATGTCAGTGTTATTGGGACAGGGATACCTAACCACCTACGAGCAGTACTTC. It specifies CASSDPMSVLLGQGYLTTYEQYF. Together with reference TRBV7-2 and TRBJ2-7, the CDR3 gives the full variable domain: GAGVSQSPSNKVTEKGKDVELRCDPISGHTALYWYRQSLGQGLEFLIYFQGNSAPDKSGLPSDRFSAERTGGSVSTLTIQRTQQEDSAVYLCASSDPMSVLLGQGYLTTYEQYFGPGTRLTVT.

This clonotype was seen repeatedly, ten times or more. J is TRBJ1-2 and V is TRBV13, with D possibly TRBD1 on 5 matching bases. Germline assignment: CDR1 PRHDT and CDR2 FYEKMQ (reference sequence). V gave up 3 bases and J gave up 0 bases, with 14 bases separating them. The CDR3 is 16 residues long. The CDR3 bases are TGTGCCAGCAGCTTCCTTGGGGCCAAAGCTAACTATGGCTACACCTTC. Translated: CASSFLGAKANYGYTF.

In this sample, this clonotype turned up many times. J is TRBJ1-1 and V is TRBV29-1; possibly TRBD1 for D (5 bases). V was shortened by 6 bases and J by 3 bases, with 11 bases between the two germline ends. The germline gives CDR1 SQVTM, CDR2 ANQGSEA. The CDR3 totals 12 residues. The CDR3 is CSVSRGDTEAFF. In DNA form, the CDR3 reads TGCAGCGTCTCTAGGGGTGACACTGAAGCTTTCTTT.

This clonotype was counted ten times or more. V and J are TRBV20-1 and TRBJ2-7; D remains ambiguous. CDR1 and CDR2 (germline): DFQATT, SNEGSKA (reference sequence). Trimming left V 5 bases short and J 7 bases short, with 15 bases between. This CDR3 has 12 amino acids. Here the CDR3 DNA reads TGCAGTGCTGACGGGCTGGAAGGGGAGCAGTACTTC. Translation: CSADGLEGEQYF.

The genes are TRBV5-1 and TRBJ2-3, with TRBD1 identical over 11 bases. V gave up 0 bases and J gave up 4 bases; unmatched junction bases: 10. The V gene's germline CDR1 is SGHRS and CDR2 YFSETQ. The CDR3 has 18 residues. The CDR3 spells CASSLEGQGVTRADTQYF. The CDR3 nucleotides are TGCGCCAGCAGCTTGGAGGGACAGGGGGTCACGAGGGCAGATACGCAGTATTTT.

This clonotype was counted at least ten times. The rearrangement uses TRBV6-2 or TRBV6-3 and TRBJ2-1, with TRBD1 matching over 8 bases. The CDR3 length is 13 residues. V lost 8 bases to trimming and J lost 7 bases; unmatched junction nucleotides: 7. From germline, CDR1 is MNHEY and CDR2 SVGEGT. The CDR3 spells CASYRQGINEQFF. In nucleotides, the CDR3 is TGTGCCAGCTATCGACAGGGGATTAATGAGCAGTTCTTC.

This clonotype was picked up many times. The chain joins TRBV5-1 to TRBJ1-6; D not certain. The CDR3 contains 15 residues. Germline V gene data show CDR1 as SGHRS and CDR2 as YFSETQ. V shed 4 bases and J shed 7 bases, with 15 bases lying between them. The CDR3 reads CASSPTDGRNSPLHF. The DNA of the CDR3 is TGCGCCAGCAGCCCAACGGACGGGCGGAATTCACCCCTCCACTTT.

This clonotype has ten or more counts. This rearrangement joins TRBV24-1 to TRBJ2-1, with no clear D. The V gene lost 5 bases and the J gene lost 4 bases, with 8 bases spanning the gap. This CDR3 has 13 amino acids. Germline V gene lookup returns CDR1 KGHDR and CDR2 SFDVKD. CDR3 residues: CATSVMGYNEQFF. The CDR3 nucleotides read TGTGCCACCAGTGTTATGGGTTACAATGAGCAGTTCTTC.

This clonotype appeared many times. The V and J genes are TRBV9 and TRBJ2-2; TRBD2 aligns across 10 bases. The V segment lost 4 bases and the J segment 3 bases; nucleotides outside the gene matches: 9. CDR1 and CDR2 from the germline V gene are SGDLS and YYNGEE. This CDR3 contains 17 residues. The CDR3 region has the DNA TGTGCCAGCAGCCCTCGGACTAGCGGTACCTACACCGGGGAGCTGTTTTTT. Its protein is CASSPRTSGTYTGELFF.

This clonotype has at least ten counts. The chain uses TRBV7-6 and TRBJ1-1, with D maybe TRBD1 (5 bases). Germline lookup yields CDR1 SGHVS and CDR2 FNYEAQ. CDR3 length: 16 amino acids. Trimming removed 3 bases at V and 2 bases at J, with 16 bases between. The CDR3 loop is CASSFREGDINTEAFF. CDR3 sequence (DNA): TGTGCCAGCAGCTTCAGGGAGGGCGATATAAACACTGAAGCTTTCTTT.

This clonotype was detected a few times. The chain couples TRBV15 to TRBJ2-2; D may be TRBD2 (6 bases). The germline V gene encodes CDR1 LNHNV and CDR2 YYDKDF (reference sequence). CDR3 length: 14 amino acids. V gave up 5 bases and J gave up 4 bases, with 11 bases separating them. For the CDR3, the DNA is TGTGCCACCAGCGGGGACTTTCCCACCGGGGAGCTGTTTTTT. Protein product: CATSGDFPTGELFF. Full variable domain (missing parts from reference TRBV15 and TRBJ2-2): DAMVIQNPRYQVTQFGKPVTLSCSQTLNHNVMYWYQQKSSQAPKLLFHYYDKDFNNEADTPDNFQSRRPNTSFCFLDIRSPGLGDTAMYLCATSGDFPTGELFFGEGSRLTVL.

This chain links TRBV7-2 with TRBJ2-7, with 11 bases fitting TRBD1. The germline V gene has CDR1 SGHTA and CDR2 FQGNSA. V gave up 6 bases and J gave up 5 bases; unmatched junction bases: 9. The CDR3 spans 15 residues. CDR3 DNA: TGTGCCAGCAGTTATTCCGGGACAGGGGGGAACGAGCAGTACTTC. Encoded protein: CASSYSGTGGNEQYF.